The 9 T cell receptor beta chains below all came from one sample that was sequenced in a study of early T cells in non-severe SARS-CoV-2 infection (dated by TCRdb to the early 2020s). Library method: 5' RACE. The sample was run on a NextSeq 500. Using fastp at Q25 and MiXCR, TCRdb reprocessed the public reads and kept productive beta chains. Each record represents a unique CDR3 protein, reported with the most common genes and DNA among its rows. In all, the sample holds around 39,000 distinct CDR3 sequences, and approximately 7.9% of those were seen once. Of the sample, about an eighth falls within the top ten clones. Sequencing used whole blood, obtained at baseline. The receptors derive from an adult who was a healthcare worker with PCR-confirmed SARS-CoV-2 infection or an uninfected control (not recorded which).

This clonotype was picked up many times. V usage is TRBV29-1 and J usage is TRBJ1-4; D not certain. V lost 4 bases, J lost 4 bases, and 10 bases lay in between. The CDR3 spans 13 residues. The germline CDR1 and CDR2 sequences are SQVTM and ANQGSEA. The CDR3 here is CSVGATLNEKLFF. The CDR3 nucleotides read TGCAGCGTTGGGGCCACCCTTAATGAAAAACTGTTTTTT.

This clonotype was detected a few times. This chain links TRBV7-2 with TRBJ1-2; TRBD1 agrees at 8 bases. From germline, CDR1 is SGHTA and CDR2 FQGNSA. CDR3 length: 16 amino acids. Losses at the gene ends were 5 bases for V and 0 bases for J; bases not matched to a gene: 8. CDR3 DNA: TGTGCCAGCAGCCCTGGACAGGGACCCGCTAACTATGGCTACACCTTC. This translates into CASSPGQGPANYGYTF.

V usage is TRBV19 and J usage is TRBJ2-7; the D gene is possibly TRBD1 (6 bases). The V end was cut by 6 bases, the J end by 6 bases, with 15 bases between. This CDR3 contains 13 residues. The germline gives CDR1 LNHDA, CDR2 SQIVND (reference sequence). CDR3 residues: CASSPTGLGEQYF. The CDR3 DNA follows: TGTGCCAGTAGCCCGACAGGCCTCGGCGAGCAGTACTTC.

CDR3 loop: CSVVWTGDTTNEKLFF. CDR3 coding DNA: TGCAGCGTTGTTTGGACAGGAGATACAACTAATGAAAAACTGTTTTTT. The rearrangement joins TRBV29-1 to TRBJ1-4, with 7 bases matching TRBD1. The V and J ends lost 4 bases and 0 bases, in that order; junction bases with no gene match: 8. Germline V gene sequence: CDR1 SQVTM, CDR2 ANQGSEA. This CDR3 has 16 amino acids.

The rearrangement links TRBV13 to TRBJ2-1, with D possibly matching TRBD2 (6 bases). V was cut by 5 bases and J by 0 bases, with 14 bases left in between. This CDR3 has 16 residues. The germline V gene encodes CDR1 PRHDT and CDR2 FYEKMQ (reference sequence). CDR3 sequence reads: CASSPGGTDSYNEQFF. CDR3 sequence (DNA): TGTGCCAGCAGCCCCGGGGGTACCGACTCCTACAATGAGCAGTTCTTC. Together with reference TRBV13 and TRBJ2-1, the CDR3 gives the full variable domain: AAGVIQSPRHLIKEKRETATLKCYPIPRHDTVYWYQQGPGQDPQFLISFYEKMQSDKGSIPDRFSAQQFSDYHSELNMSSLELGDSALYFCASSPGGTDSYNEQFFGPGTRLTVL.

CDR3 amino acids: CASSYSKAGGGETQYF. DNA of the CDR3: TGTGCCAGCAGTTACTCGAAGGCAGGGGGCGGAGAGACCCAGTACTTC. The V call is TRBV6-5, the J call TRBJ2-5, with 8 bases lining up with TRBD1. Trimming removed 0 bases from V and 4 bases from J; junction bases left unmatched: 7. The CDR3 is made up of 16 amino acids. Germline V gene sequence: CDR1 MNHEY, CDR2 SVGAGI.

The V and J genes are TRBV9 and TRBJ1-6, with D possibly being TRBD1 (5 bases). The CDR3 is 14 amino acids. Germline CDR1 SGDLS, CDR2 YYNGEE. V shed 0 bases and J shed 8 bases, with 9 bases lying between them. The CDR3 region has the DNA TGTGCCAGCAGCGTAGGGCAGGGTGATTCACCCCTCCACTTT. Encoded protein: CASSVGQGDSPLHF.

This clonotype was counted ten times or more. The chain combines TRBV7-2 with TRBJ2-7; D perhaps matches TRBD1 (6 bases). The CDR3 consists of 15 residues. From germline, CDR1 is SGHTA and CDR2 FQGNSA. The ends were cut back, 5 bases at V and 4 bases at J, with 18 bases in the middle. CDR3 DNA sequence: TGTGCCAGCAGCGTCTCAGGGGCTCCAGGTTACGAGCAGTACTTC. Translated, it gives CASSVSGAPGYEQYF.

This clonotype turned up a few times. The chain uses TRBV28 and TRBJ1-2; D unclear. The CDR3 sequence is 15 residues long. From germline, CDR1 is MDHEN and CDR2 SYDVKM. Trimming pared 6 bases from V and 1 base from J, leaving 15 bases between. DNA of the CDR3: TGTGCCAGCAGCCCCGCGGAGTACTATAACTATGGCTACACCTTC. This sequence encodes CASSPAEYYNYGYTF.